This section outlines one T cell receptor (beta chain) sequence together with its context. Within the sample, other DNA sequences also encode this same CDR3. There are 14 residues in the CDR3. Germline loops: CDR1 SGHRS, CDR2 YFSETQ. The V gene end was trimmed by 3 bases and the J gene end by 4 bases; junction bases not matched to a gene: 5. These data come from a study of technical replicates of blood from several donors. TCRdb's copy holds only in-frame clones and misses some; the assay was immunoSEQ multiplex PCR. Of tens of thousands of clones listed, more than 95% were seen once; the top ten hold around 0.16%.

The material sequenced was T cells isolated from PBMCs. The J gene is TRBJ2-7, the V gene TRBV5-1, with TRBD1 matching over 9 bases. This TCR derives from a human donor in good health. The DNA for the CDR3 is TGCGCCAGCAGCTCCGGGACAGGGTCGTACGAGCAGTACTTC. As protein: CASSSGTGSYEQYF.